This T cell receptor (beta chain) was retrieved from a study of human T cells and chemical hapten exposure. General observations from the study: TCRs at a frequency above 1 in 1000 stayed unchanged with DPC sensitization.

Note on this clonotype: Its antigen is currently unknown.

Authors' methods: TCRs per sample had a median of around 98,000 and ranged from about 23,224 to 700,000. TCRdb redid the calling of the RACE reads with MiXCR, one entry per CDR3 protein. The V and J calls follow TCRdb's processing rather than the paper's. There are roughly 200,000 distinct CDR3 sequences in the sample; around 24% occur only once, and roughly 6.7% lies in the top ten. The time point is: patch test 1, 2 weeks after DPC sensitization. As to treatment: therapeutic diphenylcyclopropenone sensitization with weekly scalp DPC. The source material was whole blood, sampled in connection with sensitization to the hapten diphenylcyclopropenone (DPC). This receptor was identified in a woman aged 50 to 60 with alopecia areata. Some clones in this sample may be carry-over from other donors' samples.

The CDR3 loop is CSAREGGSGNTIYF. The DNA of the CDR3 is TGCAGTGCTAGGGAAGGGGGCTCTGGAAACACCATATATTTT. The chain combines TRBV20-1 with TRBJ1-3, with a tentative D call TRBD1 (6 bases). This CDR3 region has 14 residues. CDR1 and CDR2 (germline): DFQATT, SNEGSKA (reference sequence). The germline V and J ends were trimmed by 3 bases and 0 bases, with 9 bases remaining between them.